The 30 T cell receptor beta chains listed next were all sequenced from one sample in a study of T cells after posttransplantation cyclophosphamide. Sequencing was performed with immunoSEQ multiplex PCR; in TCRdb, only in-frame clones are kept and a portion is missing. Altogether under 1,500 clones are present, around 78% being singletons, with the ten largest covering 30% to 35%. Busulfan-fludarabine conditioning, marrow transplant, and cyclophosphamide on days +3 and +4 were administered. The sequencing here drew on PBMCs, taken more than 220 days after allogeneic stem cell transplant with posttransplant cyclophosphamide. These receptors were taken from a female patient in her 60s who received an allogeneic stem cell transplant from an unrelated donor, was CMV-positive, and had acute GVHD only. Some T cells could come from the graft donor.

This rearrangement joins TRBV6-5 to TRBJ1-2, with 7 bases lining up with TRBD1. The CDR3 has 15 amino acids. V gave up 2 bases and J gave up 4 bases; unmatched junction bases: 7. Germline loops: CDR1 MNHEY, CDR2 SVGAGI. CDR3 in DNA: TGTGCCAGCAGTTACCGGAGACAGGGCGGCTATGGCTACACCTTC. Amino acids: CASSYRRQGGYGYTF.

The V and J genes are TRBV7-2 and TRBJ2-7; D is unclear. The ends were cut back, 3 bases at V and 0 bases at J, with 9 bases in the middle. Germline loops: CDR1 SGHTA, CDR2 FQGNSA. CDR3 size: 14 residues. CDR3 region: CASSFGQVSYEQYF. CDR3 DNA: TGTGCCAGCAGCTTTGGCCAGGTCTCCTACGAGCAGTACTTC.

The rearrangement uses TRBV4-2 and TRBJ1-5, with D tentatively TRBD1 (6 bases). The CDR3 is made up of 16 amino acids. Between the trimmed V and J ends, which lost 1 base and 6 bases, there was a span of 16 bases. The germline gives CDR1 LGHNA, CDR2 YNFKEQ. The CDR3 nucleotides are TGTGCCAGCAGCCAAGTTCGGTTGGGGGCTGGTCAGCCCCAGCATTTT. It yields the protein CASSQVRLGAGQPQHF.

This chain uses TRBV19 with TRBJ1-2; perhaps TRBD1 as D (5 bases). V shed 6 bases and J shed 4 bases, with 30 bases lying between them. The CDR3 runs to 19 residues. Germline-derived CDR1 and CDR2 are LNHDA and SQIVND (reference sequence). The CDR3 loop is CASSPQRWSDRGSAYGYTF. CDR3 DNA: TGTGCCAGTAGCCCTCAAAGGTGGTCCGACAGAGGCTCGGCCTATGGCTACACCTTC.

This clone appeared a single time. This chain uses TRBV6-5 with TRBJ2-3; D remains ambiguous. Per the germline V gene, CDR1 is MNHEY and CDR2 is SVGAGI. The CDR3 length is 13 residues. The V and J ends lost 0 bases and 6 bases respectively, with 7 bases between them. Here the CDR3 reads CASSYSRLDTQYF. CDR3 nucleotide sequence: TGTGCCAGCAGTTACTCTCGGTTGGATACGCAGTATTTT.

This chain uses TRBV5-1 with TRBJ2-1; D unclear. CDR1 is SGHRS and CDR2 is YFSETQ in the germline V gene. V was cut by 5 bases and J by 6 bases, with 6 bases left in between. The CDR3 runs to 11 residues. DNA of the CDR3: TGCGCCAGCAGGGAGAGCAATGAGCAGTTCTTC. This sequence encodes CASRESNEQFF.

The gene calls are TRBV7-3 and TRBJ2-1; 8 nucleotides agree with TRBD2. The trim removed 1 base at V and 7 bases at J, leaving 18 bases unmatched. The CDR3 is 19 amino acids. Germline V CDR1 and CDR2: SGHTA, FQGTGA. The CDR3 here is CASSLMPTGKSGSSNEQFF. The CDR3 DNA follows: TGTGCCAGCAGCTTAATGCCCACAGGAAAGAGCGGGAGTAGTAATGAGCAGTTCTTC.

The rearrangement joins TRBV7-9 to TRBJ2-5; 15 nucleotides match TRBD2. Per the germline V gene, CDR1 is SEHNR and CDR2 is FQNEAQ (reference sequence). The CDR3 contains 17 residues. After removal of 2 bases from V and 1 base from J, the junction contained 2 bases not matched to a gene. CDR3 amino acids: CASSLRGLAGGQETQYF. CDR3 coding DNA: TGTGCCAGCAGCTTAAGGGGACTAGCGGGGGGCCAAGAGACCCAGTACTTC.

This clone appeared a few times. V usage is TRBV20-1 and J usage is TRBJ1-1; TRBD1 is a possible D gene (5 bases). Deletions cut 4 bases from V and 10 bases from J, with 13 bases between. Germline assignment: CDR1 DFQATT and CDR2 SNEGSKA (reference sequence). CDR3 length equals 11 residues. CDR3 loop: CSANQGGRAFF. CDR3 bases: TGCAGTGCTAACCAGGGAGGGAGAGCTTTCTTT.

The chain joins TRBV30 to TRBJ1-2, with D possibly matching TRBD1 (5 bases). Germline lookup yields CDR1 GTSNPN and CDR2 SVGIG (reference sequence). The germline V and J ends were trimmed by 4 bases and 0 bases, with 6 bases remaining between them. The CDR3 is 12 residues long. The CDR3 here is CAWTGTNYGYTF. Written as DNA, the CDR3 is TGTGCCTGGACAGGGACTAACTATGGCTACACCTTC.

V gene TRBV7-2 combines with J gene TRBJ2-7; D gene ambiguous. V lost 5 bases and J 4 bases, leaving 12 bases between the germline ends. Germline CDR1 is SGHTA and CDR2 is FQGNSA. This CDR3 spans 13 amino acids. The CDR3 bases are TGTGCCAGCAGCCCCGACATCATTTACGAGCAGTACTTC. Residues: CASSPDIIYEQYF.

The chain is built from TRBV7-8 and TRBJ1-6; weak D call: TRBD1 (5 bases). The CDR3 contains 15 residues. Per germline, CDR1 SGHVS and CDR2 FQNEAQ. V was pared by 1 base and J by 6 bases, with 10 bases between. Here the CDR3 reads CASSLEYQGNSPLHF. The CDR3 DNA reads TGTGCCAGCAGCTTAGAGTACCAGGGTAATTCACCCCTCCACTTT.

Here the CDR3 reads CASRSQGGTEAFF. The CDR3 DNA reads as TGTGCCAGCAGATCCCAGGGGGGCACTGAAGCTTTCTTT. This chain links TRBV28 with TRBJ1-1, with 7 bases fitting TRBD1. The germline CDR1 and CDR2 sequences are MDHEN and SYDVKM. This CDR3 has 13 amino acids. Trimming removed 6 bases from V and 4 bases from J; junction bases left unmatched: 5.

This clone is a singleton in its sample. This chain uses TRBV5-1 with TRBJ2-2; 8 nucleotides align to TRBD1. The CDR3 loop spans 15 amino acids. V trimming: 2 bases; J trimming: 5 bases; junction bases outside the gene matches: 5. The germline CDR1 and CDR2 sequences are SGHRS and YFSETQ. The CDR3 loop is CASSFRTGMTGELFF. The CDR3 nucleotides are TGCGCCAGCAGCTTCAGGACAGGGATGACCGGGGAGCTGTTTTTT.

In this sample, this clone turned up a few times. The V call is TRBV7-9, the J call TRBJ1-2; D is uncertain. Germline CDR1 is SEHNR and CDR2 is FQNEAQ (reference sequence). Trimming pared 4 bases from V and 5 bases from J, leaving 5 bases between. This CDR3 spans 11 amino acids. The CDR3 region has the DNA TGTGCCAGCAGCTCGACATATGGCTACACCTTC. It codes for CASSSTYGYTF.

V gene TRBV7-3 combines with J gene TRBJ2-2, with TRBD2 matching over 14 bases. CDR3 length equals 17 residues. Germline V gene data show CDR1 as SGHTA and CDR2 as FQGTGA. Unmatched junction bases numbered 8, after V lost 2 bases and J lost 9 bases. The CDR3 loop reads CASSLAPGLAGDRELFF. In nucleotides, the CDR3 is TGTGCCAGCAGCTTAGCCCCGGGACTAGCGGGAGACAGGGAGCTGTTTTTT.

The genes are TRBV25-1 and TRBJ1-3; unclear D gene. CDR1 is MGHDK and CDR2 is SYGVNS in the germline V gene. V was shortened by 2 bases and J by 0 bases, with 11 bases between the two germline ends. The CDR3 is 16 residues long. CDR3 amino acids: CASSENRVSSGNTIYF. CDR3 nucleotides: TGTGCCAGCAGTGAAAACAGAGTAAGCTCTGGAAACACCATATATTTT.

The CDR3 protein is CASSPGLPSTDTQYF. DNA for the CDR3: TGCGCCAGCAGCCCGGGACTCCCTAGCACAGATACGCAGTATTTT. The chain employs TRBV5-1 and TRBJ2-3; TRBD2 might be the D (6 bases). Per germline, CDR1 SGHRS and CDR2 YFSETQ. Trimming took off 4 bases at V and 0 bases at J, with 12 bases between the two ends. This CDR3 is built from 15 residues.

This clone was picked up one time. The chain has TRBV6-1 and TRBJ1-2; D perhaps matches TRBD1 (6 bases). The CDR3 is 12 amino acids. V lost 10 bases and J 5 bases, leaving 14 bases between the germline ends. Germline CDR1 MNHNS, CDR2 SASEGT. The CDR3 reads CAIQQGGYGYTF. As DNA, the CDR3 is TGTGCCATCCAACAGGGAGGGTATGGCTACACCTTC.

This chain connects TRBV6-1 to TRBJ2-3; no firm D call. CDR3 size: 15 residues. V was shortened by 5 bases and J by 0 bases, with 12 bases between the two germline ends. The germline gives CDR1 MNHNS, CDR2 SASEGT. In DNA form, the CDR3 reads TGTGCCAGCAGTTTCAAGATTCTAAGCACAGATACGCAGTATTTT. Its protein is CASSFKILSTDTQYF.

The chain combines TRBV4-1 with TRBJ1-6, with 7 bases lining up with TRBD1. Losses at the gene ends were 8 bases for V and 9 bases for J; bases not matched to a gene: 7. The CDR3 loop spans 13 amino acids. The germline V gene encodes CDR1 MGHRA and CDR2 YSYEKL. The CDR3, as DNA: TGCGCCAGCTCTACAGGGGCGGCTTCACCCCTCCACTTT. Residues: CASSTGAASPLHF.

The chain is built from TRBV18 and TRBJ1-1; D may be TRBD1 (5 bases). This CDR3 is built from 15 residues. The germline V gene encodes CDR1 KGHSH and CDR2 LQKENI. Trimming shortened V by 6 bases and J by 1 base, and 15 bases separated the two germline ends. The CDR3 spells CASSGFFQGNTEAFF. CDR3 coding DNA: TGTGCCAGCTCGGGCTTTTTTCAGGGGAACACTGAAGCTTTCTTT.

The rearrangement uses TRBV28 and TRBJ2-7; D perhaps matches TRBD1 (6 bases). This CDR3 has 15 amino acids. The V end was cut by 7 bases, the J end by 0 bases, with 16 bases between. Germline V gives CDR1 MDHEN, CDR2 SYDVKM. DNA of the CDR3: TGTGCCAGCACCCAGACAGGTTGGAGCTCCTACGAGCAGTACTTC. Protein product: CASTQTGWSSYEQYF. The full variable domain, with the rest looked up from reference TRBV28 and TRBJ2-7, is DVKVTQSSRYLVKRTGEKVFLECVQDMDHENMFWYRQDPGLGLRLIYFSYDVKMKEKGDIPEGYSVSREKKERFSLILESASTNQTSMYLCASTQTGWSSYEQYFGPGTRLTVT.

The CDR3 sequence is CASRQETGMGIGELFF. CDR3 nucleotide sequence: TGTGCCAGTAGGCAGGAGACAGGGATGGGTATCGGGGAGCTGTTTTTT. The rearrangement joins TRBV19 to TRBJ2-2; 7 bases are a match to TRBD1. Germline V CDR1 and CDR2: LNHDA, SQIVND (reference sequence). The CDR3 covers 16 residues. V shed 6 bases, J shed 7 bases, and the junction held 14 bases outside the gene matches.

The chain couples TRBV28 to TRBJ1-5, with unresolved D. CDR3 length equals 14 residues. Germline V lookup: CDR1 MDHEN, CDR2 SYDVKM. V was clipped by 2 bases and J by 5 bases, with 10 bases between them. The CDR3 protein is CASSLGRTDQPQHF. DNA of the CDR3: TGTGCCAGCAGTTTAGGCAGAACAGATCAGCCCCAGCATTTT.

The CDR3 protein is CASSLGLDTGELFF. The CDR3 nucleotides read TGTGCCAGCAGCTTAGGACTTGACACCGGGGAGCTGTTTTTT. The chain has TRBV7-8 and TRBJ2-2, with D uncertain. The ends were cut back, 1 base at V and 3 bases at J, with 6 bases in the middle. CDR1 and CDR2 from the germline V gene are SGHVS and FQNEAQ. The CDR3 consists of 14 residues.

J is TRBJ2-1 and V is TRBV7-3, with 9 bases matching TRBD1. CDR3 size: 15 residues. The V gene end was trimmed by 4 bases and the J gene end by 7 bases; junction bases not matched to a gene: 8. Germline-derived CDR1 and CDR2 are SGHTA and FQGTGA. CDR3 in amino acids: CASSYKQGALNEQFF. CDR3 bases: TGTGCCAGCAGCTATAAACAGGGGGCCTTGAATGAGCAGTTCTTC.

The chain joins TRBV5-6 to TRBJ2-3, with TRBD1 as a possible D gene (5 bases). V gave up 0 bases and J gave up 3 bases, with 11 bases separating them. This CDR3 has 15 amino acids. The germline CDR1 and CDR2 sequences are SGHDT and YYEEEE. This chain's CDR3 is CASSLGTGRTDTQYF. The CDR3 nucleotides read TGTGCCAGCAGCTTGGGAACAGGCAGGACAGATACGCAGTATTTT. Drawing the rest from reference TRBV5-6 and TRBJ2-3, the complete variable domain is DAGVTQSPTHLIKTRGQQVTLRCSPKSGHDTVSWYQQALGQGPQFIFQYYEEEERQRGNFPDRFSGHQFPNYSSELNVNALLLGDSALYLCASSLGTGRTDTQYFGPGTRLTVL.

This chain connects TRBV5-4 to TRBJ1-6, with D maybe TRBD1 (6 bases). Germline loops: CDR1 SGHNT, CDR2 YYREEE (reference sequence). V gave up 4 bases and J gave up 9 bases, with 17 bases separating them. The CDR3 consists of 15 residues. CDR3: CASSPTQGSSSPLHF. DNA of the CDR3: TGTGCCAGCAGCCCGACACAGGGTTCAAGTTCACCCCTCCACTTT. Combining the CDR3 with reference TRBV5-4 and TRBJ1-6 gives the whole variable domain ETGVTQSPTHLIKTRGQQVTLRCSSQSGHNTVSWYQQALGQGPQFIFQYYREEENGRGNFPPRFSGLQFPNYSSELNVNALELDDSALYLCASSPTQGSSSPLHFGNGTRLTVT.

V gene TRBV5-4 combines with J gene TRBJ2-3; 7 bases map to TRBD1. The germline gives CDR1 SGHNT, CDR2 YYREEE (reference sequence). The CDR3 runs to 15 residues. Germline trimming cut 4 bases from V and 4 bases from J; bases unmatched to any gene: 9. The CDR3 loop reads CASSKGAGDSDTQYF. The DNA for the CDR3 is TGTGCCAGCAGCAAGGGGGCAGGGGATTCAGATACGCAGTATTTT.